This T cell receptor beta chain was recovered during a study of cytomegalovirus exposure and HLA in healthy donors. Study summary: In a later analysis, it was reported that the roughly 120 validation repertoires had been produced on the same platform as the 550 to 850 repertoires belonging to the first cohort.

The repertoire was sequenced with immunoSEQ multiplex PCR; TCRdb's copy has only in-frame clones and lacks some. The data show around 150,000 clones, roughly nine tenths seen once. The CDR3 runs to 13 residues. The germline gives CDR1 SGDLS, CDR2 YYNGEE. V was pared by 3 bases and J by 7 bases, with 10 bases between. This TCR was recovered from a woman aged 18 to 35 in good health and CMV-seropositive. V usage is TRBV9 and J usage is TRBJ2-2; D not certain. Sequenced input: PBMCs. The CDR3: CASSAKFGGELFF. As DNA, the CDR3 is TGTGCCAGCAGCGCTAAATTCGGCGGGGAGCTGTTTTTT.